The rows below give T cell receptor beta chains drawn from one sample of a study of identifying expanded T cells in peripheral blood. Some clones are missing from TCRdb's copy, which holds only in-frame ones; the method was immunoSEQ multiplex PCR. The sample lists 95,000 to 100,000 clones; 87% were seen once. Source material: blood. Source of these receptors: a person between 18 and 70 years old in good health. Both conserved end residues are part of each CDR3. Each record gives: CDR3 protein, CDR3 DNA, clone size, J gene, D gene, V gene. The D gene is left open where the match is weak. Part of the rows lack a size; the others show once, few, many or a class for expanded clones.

CASSTLAGGVDEQFF,TGTGCCAGCAGTACCCTAGCGGGGGGCGTCGATGAGCAGTTCTTC,.,TRBJ2-1,TRBD2,TRBV6-5
CASSHSGGHGYTF,TGTGCCAGCAGCCACTCCGGAGGGCATGGCTACACCTTC,few,TRBJ1-2,.,TRBV14
CASSSRTDTEAFF,TGTGCCAGCAGCTCTCGTACCGATACTGAAGCTTTCTTT,.,TRBJ1-1,.,TRBV9
CASSESGYGNTIYF,TGTGCCAGCAGTGAATCTGGGTACGGAAACACCATATATTTT,.,TRBJ1-3,.,TRBV2
CASSATRQGVTGELFF,TGTGCCAGCAGTGCCACTCGACAGGGGGTGACCGGGGAGCTGTTTTTT,.,TRBJ2-2,TRBD1,TRBV2
CALRGPNSNQPQHF,TGTGCCCTCAGGGGTCCTAATAGCAATCAGCCCCAGCATTTT,.,TRBJ1-5,.,TRBV6-1
CASSPGETQYF,TGTGCCAGCAGCCCAGGAGAGACCCAGTACTTC,.,TRBJ2-5,.,TRBV7-9
CASSVYANQPQHF,TGTGCCAGCAGCGTATACGCCAATCAGCCCCAGCATTTT,.,TRBJ1-5,.,TRBV9
CAPLGRETQYF,TGTGCTCCCCTAGGTAGGGAGACCCAGTACTTC,.,TRBJ2-5,.,TRBV6-9
CASSEALAGGWKTQYF,TGTGCCAGCAGTGAAGCGCTAGCGGGGGGGTGGAAGACCCAGTACTTC,.,TRBJ2-5,TRBD2,TRBV6-1
CASAGLAGYNEQFF,TGTGCCAGCGCGGGACTAGCGGGTTACAATGAGCAGTTCTTC,.,TRBJ2-1,TRBD2,TRBV11-1
CASSLYGQGASNEQFF,TGTGCCAGCAGCTTATATGGACAGGGGGCCTCCAATGAGCAGTTCTTC,once,TRBJ2-1,TRBD1,TRBV7-6
CASSPPDRTGRTGELFF,TGTGCCAGCTCACCACCGGATCGGACAGGTCGGACCGGGGAGCTGTTTTTT,.,TRBJ2-2,TRBD1,TRBV18
CAWSVSMAQPQHF,TGTGCCTGGAGTGTATCCATGGCCCAGCCCCAGCATTTT,.,TRBJ1-5,.,TRBV30
CASRPRTGGPYNEQFF,TGTGCCAGCAGACCTCGGACAGGGGGGCCCTACAATGAGCAGTTCTTC,.,TRBJ2-1,TRBD1,TRBV6-6
CASSFGGNEKLFF,TGTGCCAGCAGCTTCGGGGGTAATGAAAAACTGTTTTTT,.,TRBJ1-4,.,TRBV5-6
CASSFTQGVGTGNTIYF,TGTGCCAGCAGCTTTACGCAGGGAGTCGGTACTGGAAACACCATATATTTT,once,TRBJ1-3,.,TRBV7-8
CASSKFGARRPTYEQYF,TGTGCCAGCAGCAAATTCGGGGCTCGACGTCCTACCTACGAGCAGTACTTC,once,TRBJ2-7,.,TRBV21-1
CASSSDRGTYTGELFF,TGTGCCAGCAGCTCAGACAGGGGCACGTACACCGGGGAGCTGTTTTTT,few,TRBJ2-2,TRBD1,TRBV7-9
CASREGQGYGYTF,TGTGCCAGCAGGGAGGGACAGGGGTATGGCTACACCTTC,.,TRBJ1-2,TRBD1,TRBV2
CASSRVRYTEAFF,TGTGCCAGCAGCAGGGTACGGTACACTGAAGCTTTCTTT,.,TRBJ1-1,.,TRBV11-3
CSARQRETQYF,TGCAGTGCGAGACAGAGGGAGACCCAGTACTTC,once,TRBJ2-5,.,TRBV20-1
CASSTSGSPLHF,TGCGCCAGCAGTACCTCCGGGTCACCCCTCCACTTT,few,TRBJ1-6,.,TRBV10-2
CASSPRGALVRKQYF,TGTGCCAGCAGCCCTCGGGGGGCTTTGGTTAGGAAGCAGTACTTC,once,TRBJ2-7,.,TRBV6-5
CASSQSRASQETQYF,TGTGCCAGCAGCCAGTCTAGGGCTTCCCAAGAGACCCAGTACTTC,once,TRBJ2-5,.,TRBV7-9
CLNRGEAVNYGYTF,TGTCTCAACCGGGGAGAGGCGGTAAACTATGGCTACACCTTC,.,TRBJ1-2,.,TRBV2
CASVTGGISSGNTIYF,TGTGCCAGCGTGACAGGGGGCATCTCATCTGGAAACACCATATATTTT,.,TRBJ1-3,TRBD1,TRBV7-9
CASSLSAAGASGYTF,TGTGCCAGCAGCTTATCTGCCGCAGGGGCGAGTGGCTACACCTTC,.,TRBJ1-2,.,TRBV7-9
CASSSHQTGTGGYTF,TGCGCCAGCAGCTCACACCAAACCGGGACAGGGGGCTACACCTTC,.,TRBJ1-2,TRBD1,TRBV4-3
CASSSGGAAGGTDTQYF,TGTGCCAGCAGCTCCGGGGGGGCAGCGGGGGGCACAGATACGCAGTATTTT,.,TRBJ2-3,TRBD2,TRBV5-4
CASSLVLGEQYF,TGCGCCAGCAGCTTGGTACTTGGGGAGCAGTACTTC,.,TRBJ2-7,.,TRBV5-1
CASSDSIYGYTF,TGTGCCAGCAGCGACAGCATCTATGGCTACACCTTC,.,TRBJ1-2,.,TRBV9
CASSMRAPYMNSPLHF,TGTGCCAGTAGTATGCGGGCCCCATATATGAATTCACCCCTCCACTTT,many,TRBJ1-6,.,TRBV19
CASSLKSGGFSPLHF,TGTGCCAGCAGCTTGAAGTCAGGGGGGTTTTCACCCCTCCACTTT,.,TRBJ1-6,TRBD1,TRBV5-5
CATYKQGTSLNTEAFF,TGTGCCACATATAAACAGGGGACCTCATTGAACACTGAAGCTTTCTTT,.,TRBJ1-1,TRBD1,TRBV6-6
CASSGPTGLAGGPPHEQYF,TGTGCCAGCAGTGGCCCTACCGGACTAGCGGGGGGGCCCCCCCACGAGCAGTACTTC,.,TRBJ2-7,TRBD2,TRBV5-4
CASSLRVVLTDTQYF,TGTGCCAGCAGCTTAAGGGTGGTCCTCACAGATACGCAGTATTTT,.,TRBJ2-3,.,TRBV11-2
CASSPGTYGYTF,TGTGCCAGTAGTCCGGGTACCTATGGCTACACCTTC,.,TRBJ1-2,.,TRBV19
CAISGDELNYGYTF,TGTGCCATCAGCGGTGACGAACTTAACTATGGCTACACCTTC,once,TRBJ1-2,.,TRBV10-3
CASSRTGGYIQYF,TGTGCCAGCAGCCGGACAGGGGGCTACATTCAGTACTTC,.,TRBJ2-4,TRBD1,TRBV7-2
CSGTSGLGTEAFF,TGCAGCGGGACCTCGGGGCTGGGGACTGAAGCTTTCTTT,.,TRBJ1-1,.,TRBV29-1
CASSLRIGKYF,TGTGCCAGCAGCTTAAGAATAGGAAAGTACTTC,.,TRBJ2-7,.,TRBV11-3
CASSLAPPVQPQHF,TGTGCCAGTAGTTTGGCCCCCCCCGTTCAGCCCCAGCATTTT,once,TRBJ1-5,.,TRBV19
CASSSIYKGNTEAFF,TGCGCCAGCAGCTCGATCTACAAGGGGAACACTGAAGCTTTCTTT,.,TRBJ1-1,.,TRBV4-3
CASSLSGGWLDTEAFF,TGTGCCAGCAGTTTGTCGGGGGGGTGGCTAGACACTGAAGCTTTCTTT,.,TRBJ1-1,.,TRBV27
CASSLGGTPTSPLHF,TGTGCCAGCAGCTTAGGAGGGACACCAACTTCACCCCTCCACTTT,few,TRBJ1-6,.,TRBV13
CASSVQGTGWTDTQYF,TGTGCCAGCAGTGTACAGGGGACTGGATGGACAGATACGCAGTATTTT,.,TRBJ2-3,.,TRBV6-1
CASSHREMNTGELFF,TGCGCCAGCAGCCACAGGGAGATGAACACCGGGGAGCTGTTTTTT,.,TRBJ2-2,.,TRBV4-1
CASSGREGNQPQHF,TGTGCCAGCAGTGGGAGGGAGGGCAATCAGCCCCAGCATTTT,.,TRBJ1-5,.,TRBV2
CASSQDPNGNNEQFF,TGCGCCAGCAGCCAAGATCCGAACGGAAACAATGAGCAGTTCTTC,.,TRBJ2-1,.,TRBV4-3
CASSEWVGSNQPQHF,TGTGCCAGTAGTGAGTGGGTCGGTAGCAATCAGCCCCAGCATTTT,.,TRBJ1-5,.,TRBV19
CASSIEGVGAKNIQYF,TGTGCCAGTAGTATAGAGGGGGTAGGTGCCAAAAACATTCAGTACTTC,.,TRBJ2-4,.,TRBV19